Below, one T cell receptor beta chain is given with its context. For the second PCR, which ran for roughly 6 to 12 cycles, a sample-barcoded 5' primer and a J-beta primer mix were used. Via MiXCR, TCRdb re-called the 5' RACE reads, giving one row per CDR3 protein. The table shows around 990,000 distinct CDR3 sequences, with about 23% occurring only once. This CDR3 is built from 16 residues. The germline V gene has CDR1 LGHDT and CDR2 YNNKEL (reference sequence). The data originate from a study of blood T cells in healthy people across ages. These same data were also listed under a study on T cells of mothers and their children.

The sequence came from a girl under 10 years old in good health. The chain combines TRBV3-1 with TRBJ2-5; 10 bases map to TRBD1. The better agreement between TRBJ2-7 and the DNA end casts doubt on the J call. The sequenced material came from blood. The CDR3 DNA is TGTGCCAGCAGCCCCTACCGGGACAGGGGAGCCTACGAGCAGTACTTC. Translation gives CASSPYRDRGAYEQYF.